What follows are 31 T cell receptor beta chains derived from one specimen sequenced in a study of T cell responses to AZD1222 COVID-19 vaccine (dated by TCRdb to about 2021). The time point label, as the study defines it: about 28 days (+/-7) after the second vaccine dose. Preparation of the library involved the immunoSEQ multiplex PCR assay. TCRdb took this table from immuneACCESS and kept in-frame rearrangements with V and J called. Such tables lack part of the clones; where checked against another copy, unresolved V genes explain under half of the gap, and the rest is unexplained. The sample table lists tens of thousands of clones, 81% of them with a count of one. The top ten clonotypes cover 26% of the sample. The sequences come from peripheral blood, collected 28 days after the second AZD1222 dose. Receptors originate from an adult who received the AZD1222 COVID-19 vaccine.

The genes are TRBV5-1 and TRBJ1-1, with 8 bases fitting TRBD1. The germline V gene encodes CDR1 SGHRS and CDR2 YFSETQ. CDR3 length equals 14 residues. Trimming removed 4 bases from V and 0 bases from J; junction bases left unmatched: 2. The DNA for the CDR3 is TGCGCCAGCAGCATACAGGGGGTGAACACTGAAGCTTTCTTT. It encodes CASSIQGVNTEAFF.

This rearrangement joins TRBV3-1 (or the pseudogene TRBV3-2) to TRBJ2-2; possible D gene TRBD2, 6 bases. The germline gives CDR1 LGHDT, CDR2 YNNKEL (reference sequence). V was clipped by 4 bases and J by 3 bases, with 15 bases between them. This CDR3 region has 16 residues. The CDR3 sequence is CASSPFRDSYTGELFF. Written as DNA, the CDR3 is TGTGCCAGCAGCCCGTTTCGGGACTCCTACACCGGGGAGCTGTTTTTT.

The rearrangement uses TRBV24-1 and TRBJ2-3, with D perhaps TRBD1 (5 bases). CDR1 KGHDR and CDR2 SFDVKD come from the germline V gene. The germline V and J ends were trimmed by 5 bases and 4 bases, with 12 bases remaining between them. The CDR3 loop spans 14 amino acids. CDR3 nucleotide sequence: TGTGCCACCAGTGGGGCAGGGATTCCAGATACGCAGTATTTT. Its translation is CATSGAGIPDTQYF.

This rearrangement joins TRBV27 to TRBJ2-1; D is unclear. The V gene lost 2 bases and the J gene lost 6 bases, with 8 bases spanning the gap. The germline CDR1 and CDR2 sequences are MNHEY and SMNVEV (reference sequence). The CDR3 is 13 residues long. The CDR3 bases are TGTGCCAGCAGTTTAAATTTGGGCAATGAGCAGTTCTTC. It translates to CASSLNLGNEQFF.

The V gene is TRBV10-3, the J gene TRBJ1-2, with 7 nucleotides matching TRBD1. V gave up 3 bases and J gave up 2 bases; unmatched junction bases: 9. From germline, CDR1 is ENHRY and CDR2 SYGVKD. CDR3 length: 16 residues. Here the CDR3 DNA reads TGTGCCATCAGTGACCTCGGACAGGCCTTCAACTATGGCTACACCTTC. Translated: CAISDLGQAFNYGYTF.

The V call is TRBV24-1, the J call TRBJ2-3; tentatively, D is TRBD1 or TRBD2 (6 bases each). CDR1 is KGHDR and CDR2 is SFDVKD in the germline V gene. Between the trimmed V and J ends, which lost 1 base and 2 bases, there was a span of 9 bases. The CDR3 runs to 15 residues. The CDR3 sequence is CATSDFGGPTDTQYF. DNA of the CDR3: TGTGCCACCAGTGATTTCGGGGGCCCCACAGATACGCAGTATTTT.

V and J are TRBV7-2 and TRBJ1-5, with D possibly being TRBD1 (5 bases). This CDR3 has 15 residues. V was shortened by 1 base and J by 2 bases, with 9 bases between the two germline ends. Looked up from germline, CDR1 is SGHTA and CDR2 is FQGNSA. The DNA for the CDR3 is TGTGCCAGCAGCTTAGTTGGGGGAGGCAATCAGCCCCAGCATTTT. Translating gives CASSLVGGGNQPQHF.

This chain connects TRBV6-5 to TRBJ2-7; 9 nucleotides match TRBD2. The V segment lost 2 bases and the J segment 9 bases; nucleotides outside the gene matches: 8. The CDR3 is 14 amino acids. In germline, CDR1 is MNHEY, CDR2 SVGAGI. The CDR3 region has the DNA TGTGCCAGCAGTTACAGTAGCGGGAGAGGATCGCAGTACTTC. Its protein is CASSYSSGRGSQYF.

The chain links TRBV7-2 to TRBJ1-6; the D is unclear. This CDR3 is built from 14 residues. V was clipped by 2 bases and J by 9 bases, with 11 bases between them. The V gene's germline CDR1 is SGHTA and CDR2 FQGNSA. Here the CDR3 DNA reads TGTGCCAGCAGCTTATCTAGGGATCGTTCACCCCTCCACTTT. Translating gives CASSLSRDRSPLHF. The variable domain in full, completed from reference TRBV7-2 and TRBJ1-6, reads GAGVSQSPSNKVTEKGKDVELRCDPISGHTALYWYRQSLGQGLEFLIYFQGNSAPDKSGLPSDRFSAERTGGSVSTLTIQRTQQEDSAVYLCASSLSRDRSPLHFGNGTRLTVT.

The chain joins TRBV7-9 to TRBJ1-5; maybe TRBD1 (6 bases). CDR3 size: 17 residues. With 1 base removed from V and 3 bases from J, the gap between germline ends came to 16 bases. CDR1 and CDR2 from the germline V gene are SEHNR and FQNEAQ (reference sequence). CDR3 region: CASSLGAGAYVNQPQHF. Written as DNA, the CDR3 is TGTGCCAGCAGCTTAGGGGCGGGGGCCTACGTCAATCAGCCCCAGCATTTT.

The chain has TRBV7-2 and TRBJ2-5; D assignment may be TRBD1 or TRBD2 (6 bases each). This CDR3 contains 16 residues. Per germline, CDR1 SGHTA and CDR2 FQGNSA. V lost 1 base and J 9 bases, leaving 21 bases between the germline ends. CDR3 in amino acids: CASSLEGLGGLRAQYF. The CDR3 nucleotides read TGTGCCAGCAGCTTAGAGGGTTTGGGGGGCCTAAGGGCCCAGTACTTC.

The V and J genes are TRBV28 and TRBJ2-1; 13 nucleotides line up with TRBD2. Looked up from germline, CDR1 is MDHEN and CDR2 is SYDVKM. The CDR3 has 15 residues. Unmatched junction bases numbered 7, after V lost 9 bases and J lost 5 bases. The CDR3 nucleotides are TGTGCCAGTTCCGGGACTAGCGGGATTGACAATGAGCAGTTCTTC. It encodes CASSGTSGIDNEQFF.

This chain links TRBV4-3 with TRBJ2-3; the D call may be TRBD1 or TRBD2 (5 bases each). The germline V and J ends were trimmed by 1 base and 1 base, with 15 bases remaining between them. The CDR3 loop spans 17 amino acids. From germline, CDR1 is LGHNA and CDR2 YSLEER. The CDR3 DNA reads TGCGCCAGCAGCCAAGGTTGGGGGAGAGGGGGCACAGATACGCAGTATTTT. This codes for CASSQGWGRGGTDTQYF.

This clone was recorded once. The chain carries TRBV7-2 and TRBJ2-2; D gene unclear. The CDR3 extends over 15 amino acids. Looked up from germline, CDR1 is SGHTA and CDR2 is FQGNSA. Between the trimmed V and J ends, which lost 1 base and 5 bases, there was a span of 11 bases. The CDR3: CASSLGVVGTGELFF. The CDR3 nucleotides read TGTGCCAGCAGCTTAGGTGTGGTAGGGACCGGGGAGCTGTTTTTT.

This clone was found a few times. In nucleotides, the CDR3 is TGTGCCAGCAGTTACGAGCGGGAGGGCCGACATGAGCAGTTCTTC. This gives the protein CASSYEREGRHEQFF. The V and J genes are TRBV27 and TRBJ2-1; 10 nucleotides line up with TRBD2. The CDR3 length is 15 residues. V lost 4 bases to trimming and J lost 8 bases; unmatched junction nucleotides: 8. CDR1 is MNHEY and CDR2 is SMNVEV in the germline V gene (reference sequence).

V is TRBV2 and J is TRBJ1-4, with no clear D. Trimming left V 8 bases short and J 10 bases short, with 23 bases between. The germline gives CDR1 SNHLY, CDR2 FYNNEI. The CDR3 spans 15 residues. The CDR3 DNA is TGTGCCAGCCGTCAAACGATTAGGGCACCCGGAAAACTGTTTTTT. Translating gives CASRQTIRAPGKLFF.

The chain combines TRBV28 with TRBJ2-1; tentatively, D is TRBD2 (5 bases). CDR3 length: 14 amino acids. Germline V gives CDR1 MDHEN, CDR2 SYDVKM. The V and J ends lost 3 bases and 5 bases respectively, with 11 bases between them. The CDR3 sequence: CASSFRGRDNEQFF. The CDR3 region has the DNA TGTGCCAGCAGTTTTCGGGGAAGGGACAATGAGCAGTTCTTC.

The chain recombines TRBV10-3 with TRBJ2-1; D unclear. The germline gives CDR1 ENHRY, CDR2 SYGVKD. The V end was cut by 0 bases, the J end by 7 bases, with 7 bases between. CDR3 size: 13 residues. As DNA, the CDR3 is TGTGCCATCAGTGAGTCGGGAAGGAATGAGCAGTTCTTC. Amino acid sequence: CAISESGRNEQFF.

This chain links TRBV29-1 with TRBJ2-7; no clear D. Germline lookup yields CDR1 SQVTM and CDR2 ANQGSEA. The germline V and J ends were trimmed by 1 base and 1 base, with 5 bases remaining between them. The CDR3 is made up of 12 amino acids. CDR3 bases: TGCAGCGTTGAAGGTAGTTCCTACGAGCAGTACTTC. Encoded protein: CSVEGSSYEQYF.

The V and J genes are TRBV11-2 and TRBJ2-1; 12 nucleotides match TRBD2. The CDR3 runs to 16 residues. In germline, CDR1 is SGHAT, CDR2 FQNNGV. The V and J ends lost 5 bases and 3 bases, in that order; junction bases with no gene match: 5. CDR3 protein: CASSQRLAGVYNEQFF. Here the CDR3 DNA reads TGTGCCAGCAGCCAACGACTAGCGGGAGTCTACAATGAGCAGTTCTTC.

This clone appeared a single time. The rearrangement joins TRBV7-2 to TRBJ1-4, with TRBD1 matching over 8 bases. Germline-derived CDR1 and CDR2 are SGHTA and FQGNSA. V gave up 4 bases and J gave up 7 bases; unmatched junction bases: 5. This CDR3 region has 14 residues. The CDR3: CASSYTGGGEKLFF. The CDR3 coding sequence is TGTGCCAGCAGCTATACAGGGGGGGGTGAAAAACTGTTTTTT.

The gene calls are TRBV30 and TRBJ2-7; D is tentatively TRBD1 or TRBD2 (5 bases each). The germline V and J ends were trimmed by 5 bases and 2 bases, with 13 bases remaining between them. The CDR3 consists of 13 residues. In germline, CDR1 is GTSNPN, CDR2 SVGIG (reference sequence). The CDR3 DNA reads as TGTGCCTGGGGCCGGGACGGAACCTACGAGCAGTACTTC. Encoded protein: CAWGRDGTYEQYF.

This clone was observed a handful of times. DNA of the CDR3: TGTGCCAGCAGCCAGCCGGGACTAGCGAGAGATACGCAGTATTTT. Translated, it gives CASSQPGLARDTQYF. The chain uses TRBV3-1 (or the pseudogene TRBV3-2) and TRBJ2-3; 10 bases agree with TRBD2. Germline V gene sequence: CDR1 LGHDT, CDR2 YNNKEL (reference sequence). CDR3 size: 15 residues. J was trimmed by 5 bases and V by 3 bases; bases with no gene match: 5.

This clone appeared once. This chain uses TRBV27 with TRBJ2-7, with D possibly being TRBD1 (6 bases). Germline lookup yields CDR1 MNHEY and CDR2 SMNVEV (reference sequence). The CDR3 consists of 15 residues. V was shortened by 8 bases and J by 4 bases, with 21 bases between the two germline ends. The CDR3 DNA reads TGTGCCAGCGCCCCAGGGACACCCTTCCTATACGAGCAGTACTTC. Translated: CASAPGTPFLYEQYF.

The genes are TRBV27 and TRBJ2-7; a weak D match, TRBD2 (5 bases). The length of the CDR3 is 12 residues. Trimming took off 8 bases at V and 6 bases at J, with 14 bases between the two ends. Germline loops: CDR1 MNHEY, CDR2 SMNVEV (reference sequence). This chain's CDR3 is CASRRGGGEQYF. DNA for the CDR3: TGTGCCAGCCGGAGAGGAGGTGGCGAGCAGTACTTC.

CDR3 in amino acids: CASSERWTGDEQYF. CDR3 nucleotide sequence: TGTGCCAGCAGCGAGCGGTGGACAGGGGACGAGCAGTACTTC. The chain has TRBV11-2 and TRBJ2-7; 9 nucleotides match TRBD1. Germline V CDR1 and CDR2: SGHAT, FQNNGV. The CDR3 is 14 residues long. Trimming at V came to 5 bases and at J to 5 bases, leaving 7 bases not matched to a gene.

The DNA for the CDR3 is TGTGCCAGCAGCCCCGGGACAGCCCTTTCCTCCTACAATGAGCAGTTCTTC. Its protein product is CASSPGTALSSYNEQFF. The chain carries TRBV28 and TRBJ2-1; 7 bases agree with TRBD1. CDR1 is MDHEN and CDR2 is SYDVKM in the germline V gene. The CDR3 extends over 17 amino acids. After removal of 6 bases from V and 0 bases from J, the junction contained 11 bases not matched to a gene.

This clone was counted once. This chain connects TRBV7-8 to TRBJ2-7; D unresolved. The germline V gene encodes CDR1 SGHVS and CDR2 FQNEAQ. The CDR3 runs to 12 residues. V gave up 5 bases and J gave up 9 bases, with 14 bases separating them. The CDR3 sequence: CASSPGRSVQYF. The CDR3 DNA reads TGTGCCAGCAGCCCGGGCCGTTCCGTGCAGTACTTC.

The chain has TRBV7-9 and TRBJ2-1, with TRBD2 matching over 13 bases. The CDR3 has 15 residues. V lost 5 bases, J lost 10 bases, and 8 bases stayed unmatched. Looked up from germline, CDR1 is SEHNR and CDR2 is FQNEAQ (reference sequence). CDR3 coding DNA: TGTGCCAGCAGCCCTGGGACTAGCGGGACTATCGAGCAGTTCTTC. Translated, it gives CASSPGTSGTIEQFF.

The chain is built from TRBV4-3 and TRBJ2-1, with 10 bases that match TRBD2. The CDR3 runs to 18 residues. V trimming: 0 bases; J trimming: 6 bases; junction bases outside the gene matches: 11. Germline V gene data show CDR1 as LGHNA and CDR2 as YSLEER. The CDR3 spells CASSQDRGASGRANEQFF. The CDR3 region has the DNA TGCGCCAGCAGCCAAGATAGGGGGGCGAGCGGGAGGGCCAATGAGCAGTTCTTC.

The chain carries TRBV9 and TRBJ2-1, with TRBD2 matching 8 bases. The germline CDR1 and CDR2 sequences are SGDLS and YYNGEE. The CDR3 runs 14 residues. After removal of 6 bases from V and 7 bases from J, the junction contained 9 bases not matched to a gene. The CDR3 loop is CASTKQAGVNEQFF. CDR3 nucleotide sequence: TGTGCCAGCACGAAACAAGCGGGAGTTAATGAGCAGTTCTTC.